A selection of T cell receptor beta chains follows, all from one sample in a study of cytomegalovirus exposure and HLA in healthy donors. Profiling relied on immunoSEQ multiplex PCR, and the TCRdb table lists in-frame clones only, not all of them. The sample has some 120,000 clones; just under 70% are singletons. The sample taken for sequencing was PBMCs. The receptors stem from a man younger than 45 in good health and CMV-seropositive. Both conserved end residues are part of each CDR3. D genes are given only for firm matches. Not every row has a clone size; where given, it reads once, few, many or a size class.

size: -; V: TRBV5-6; J: TRBJ2-6; D: -; CDR3: CASSLGVGGYDSGANGLTF; DNA: TGTGCCAGCAGCTTAGGCGTCGGTGGATACGACTCTGGGGCCAACGGCCTGACTTTC
size: few; V: TRBV7-3; J: TRBJ2-3; D: TRBD2; CDR3: CASSPNTGGMKDTQYF; DNA: TGTGCCAGCAGCCCCAATACCGGGGGGATGAAAGATACGCAGTATTTT
size: few; V: TRBV7-2; J: TRBJ1-3; D: -; CDR3: CASSLSPQGKGSGNTIYF; DNA: TGTGCCAGCAGCTTATCCCCCCAGGGGAAGGGCTCTGGAAACACCATATATTTT
size: -; V: TRBV9; J: TRBJ2-3; D: -; CDR3: CASSVSTSTDTQYF; DNA: TGTGCCAGCAGCGTCTCTACTAGCACAGATACGCAGTATTTT
size: few; V: TRBV19; J: TRBJ2-1; D: TRBD1; CDR3: CASTARQGNNEQFF; DNA: TGTGCCAGTACCGCTCGACAGGGCAACAATGAGCAGTTCTTC
size: few; V: TRBV29-1; J: TRBJ1-2; D: -; CDR3: CSVEDDSYGYTF; DNA: TGCAGCGTTGAAGATGACAGTTATGGCTACACCTTC
size: -; V: TRBV9; J: TRBJ2-1; D: -; CDR3: CASSVVGDPVGEQFF; DNA: TGTGCCAGCAGCGTAGTCGGGGATCCCGTCGGGGAGCAGTTCTTC
size: -; V: TRBV5-4; J: TRBJ1-2; D: -; CDR3: CASSYFGGSYGYTF; DNA: TGTGCCAGCAGCTACTTCGGCGGGAGTTATGGCTACACCTTC
size: -; V: TRBV5-6; J: TRBJ2-5; D: TRBD2; CDR3: CASSLGAGGPRGETQYF; DNA: TGTGCCAGCAGCTTGGGAGCGGGAGGGCCGAGGGGAGAGACCCAGTACTTC
size: -; V: TRBV14; J: TRBJ2-7; D: TRBD2; CDR3: CASSPLAGAPSYEQYF; DNA: TGTGCCAGCAGCCCCCTAGCGGGGGCTCCCTCCTACGAGCAGTACTTC
size: -; V: TRBV19; J: TRBJ1-1; D: -; CDR3: CASRWTVNTEAFF; DNA: TGTGCCAGTAGGTGGACAGTGAACACTGAAGCTTTCTTT
size: -; V: TRBV9; J: TRBJ2-1; D: TRBD2; CDR3: CASSRGLAVNEQFF; DNA: TGTGCCAGCAGCCGAGGACTAGCGGTAAATGAGCAGTTCTTC
size: -; V: TRBV25-1; J: TRBJ1-5; D: -; CDR3: CASSTGFSQPQHF; DNA: TGTGCCAGCAGCACAGGGTTTAGTCAGCCCCAGCATTTT
size: -; V: TRBV6-5; J: TRBJ1-6; D: TRBD1; CDR3: CASSDRVDNSPLHF; DNA: TGTGCCAGCAGTGACAGGGTTGATAATTCACCCCTCCACTTT
size: -; V: TRBV28; J: TRBJ1-2; D: -; CDR3: CASRGEPNYGYTF; DNA: TGTGCCAGCAGGGGAGAGCCTAACTATGGCTACACCTTC
size: -; V: TRBV19; J: TRBJ2-7; D: -; CDR3: CASSIDLGEQYF; DNA: TGTGCCAGTAGTATAGATCTCGGCGAGCAGTACTTC
size: -; V: TRBV5-6; J: TRBJ2-3; D: -; CDR3: CASSLVKRTDTQYF; DNA: TGTGCCAGCAGCTTGGTGAAGAGGACAGATACGCAGTATTTT
size: few; V: TRBV29-1; J: TRBJ2-5; D: TRBD2; CDR3: CSVELAASGTQYF; DNA: TGCAGCGTTGAACTAGCGGCTTCAGGGACCCAGTACTTC
size: -; V: TRBV15; J: TRBJ1-2; D: -; CDR3: CATSRDSFGGYGYTF; DNA: TGTGCCACCAGCAGAGATTCCTTCGGGGGATATGGCTACACCTTC
size: -; V: TRBV27; J: TRBJ2-1; D: -; CDR3: CASSLREDNEQFF; DNA: TGTGCCAGCAGTCTCCGAGAGGACAATGAGCAGTTCTTC
size: -; V: TRBV6-5; J: TRBJ1-2; D: -; CDR3: CASSYYGDSYPNYTF; DNA: TGTGCCAGCAGTTACTATGGCGACTCGTACCCAAACTACACCTTC
size: few; V: TRBV4-1; J: TRBJ1-4; D: -; CDR3: CASSQGGGRVLEKLFF; DNA: TGCGCCAGCAGCCAAGGGGGAGGCAGGGTGCTTGAAAAACTGTTTTTT
size: -; V: TRBV5-1; J: TRBJ2-3; D: TRBD2; CDR3: CASSALAVLFTDTQYF; DNA: TGCGCCAGCAGCGCGCTAGCGGTCCTTTTCACAGATACGCAGTATTTT
size: -; V: TRBV5-1; J: TRBJ1-5; D: TRBD1; CDR3: CASSLAGGKFQPQHF; DNA: TGCGCCAGCAGCTTGGCAGGGGGCAAGTTTCAGCCCCAGCATTTT
size: -; V: TRBV4-1; J: TRBJ2-2; D: TRBD2; CDR3: CASSQDLGLAGGSNTGELFF; DNA: TGCGCCAGCAGCCAAGACCTTGGACTAGCGGGGGGTAGTAACACCGGGGAGCTGTTTTTT
size: -; V: TRBV11-3; J: TRBJ2-3; D: TRBD2; CDR3: CASSLQLAGEGTDTQYF; DNA: TGTGCCAGCAGCCTTCAACTAGCGGGGGAAGGCACAGATACGCAGTATTTT
size: -; V: TRBV14; J: TRBJ1-6; D: -; CDR3: CASSLGSYNSPLHF; DNA: TGTGCCAGCAGTCTAGGCTCCTATAATTCACCCCTCCACTTT
size: -; V: TRBV5-8; J: TRBJ1-1; D: -; CDR3: CASSPAGNLLGTEAFF; DNA: TGTGCCAGCAGCCCGGCAGGAAACCTTTTGGGCACTGAAGCTTTCTTT
size: -; V: TRBV6-1; J: TRBJ2-5; D: -; CDR3: CASSETLGKSGTQYF; DNA: TGTGCCAGCAGTGAAACCCTCGGCAAATCGGGGACCCAGTACTTC
size: -; V: TRBV9; J: TRBJ1-2; D: TRBD1; CDR3: CASSVDPGQGSSNYGYTF; DNA: TGTGCCAGCAGCGTAGACCCGGGACAGGGTTCTTCTAACTATGGCTACACCTTC